This is a list of T cell receptor beta chains from one sample in a study of blood T cell repertoires in COVID-19. Produced via immunoSEQ multiplex PCR; TCRdb's table is partial and in-frame only. Of 250,000 to 300,000 clones detected, approximately 85% appear once; the ten largest clones hold over 1.5%. The material sequenced was PBMCs or T cells enriched from blood (not recorded which). The receptor set was obtained from a woman aged 50 to 60 who had recovered from COVID-19. Both conserved end residues are part of each CDR3. D genes are given only for firm matches. Only part of the rows carry a size: once, few, many, or a class if the clone is expanded.

CDR3 length: 14; J gene: TRBJ2-7; V gene: TRBV30; D gene: -; clone size: once; CDR3 DNA: TGTGCCTGGAGCCCGAGGGGGGGGACAAACGAGCAGTACTTC; CDR3 protein: CAWSPRGGTNEQYF
CDR3 length: 14; J gene: TRBJ2-7; V gene: TRBV9; D gene: -; clone size: -; CDR3 DNA: TGTGCCAGCAGCGTCTCAGGGGACCCCTACGAGCAGTACTTC; CDR3 protein: CASSVSGDPYEQYF
CDR3 length: 19; J gene: TRBJ1-5; V gene: TRBV2; D gene: TRBD1; clone size: -; CDR3 DNA: TGTGCCAGCAGTCACTCCGTGGACAGGGGGTCTGGGGGCAATCAGCCCCAGCATTTT; CDR3 protein: CASSHSVDRGSGGNQPQHF
CDR3 length: 15; J gene: TRBJ1-3; V gene: TRBV28; D gene: -; clone size: -; CDR3 DNA: TGTGCCAGCAGTGGGGGGTCAGTCTCTGGAAACACCATATATTTT; CDR3 protein: CASSGGSVSGNTIYF
CDR3 length: 18; J gene: TRBJ2-4; V gene: TRBV5-1; D gene: -; clone size: -; CDR3 DNA: TGCGCCAGCAGCTTGGGGGGGACTGACCTGATAGCCAAAAACATTCAGTACTTC; CDR3 protein: CASSLGGTDLIAKNIQYF
CDR3 length: 14; J gene: TRBJ1-2; V gene: TRBV6-1; D gene: -; clone size: once; CDR3 DNA: TGTGCCAGCAGTGAAAGGTGGGGACTTATCGGCTACACCTTC; CDR3 protein: CASSERWGLIGYTF
CDR3 length: 14; J gene: TRBJ2-3; V gene: TRBV13; D gene: TRBD1; clone size: -; CDR3 DNA: TGTGCCAGCAGCCCCGCAGGGGGTGGAGATACGCAGTATTTT; CDR3 protein: CASSPAGGGDTQYF
CDR3 length: 15; J gene: TRBJ1-4; V gene: TRBV6-5; D gene: -; clone size: -; CDR3 DNA: TGTGCCAGCAGTTACTCGACAGTTTATAATGAAAAACTGTTTTTT; CDR3 protein: CASSYSTVYNEKLFF
CDR3 length: 13; J gene: TRBJ1-3; V gene: TRBV7-9; D gene: TRBD1; clone size: -; CDR3 DNA: TGTGCCAGCAGCGCGACAGGGGGGAACACCATATATTTT; CDR3 protein: CASSATGGNTIYF
CDR3 length: 12; J gene: TRBJ2-7; V gene: TRBV12-3/TRBV12-4; D gene: -; clone size: -; CDR3 DNA: TGTGCCAGCAGTGCAATCTACTACGAGCAGTACTTC; CDR3 protein: CASSAIYYEQYF
CDR3 length: 18; J gene: TRBJ1-6; V gene: TRBV19; D gene: -; clone size: -; CDR3 DNA: TGTGCCAGTAGTATTCGGCAGTCTTGGAGCTCCTATAATTCACCCCTCCACTTT; CDR3 protein: CASSIRQSWSSYNSPLHF
CDR3 length: 14; J gene: TRBJ2-1; V gene: TRBV24-1; D gene: -; clone size: -; CDR3 DNA: TGTGCCACCAGTGATGTGGGACTCCACAATGAGCAGTTCTTC; CDR3 protein: CATSDVGLHNEQFF
CDR3 length: 13; J gene: TRBJ1-1; V gene: TRBV11-3; D gene: -; clone size: -; CDR3 DNA: TGTGCCAGCAGCTTCCCCGGGAGCACTGAAGCTTTCTTT; CDR3 protein: CASSFPGSTEAFF
CDR3 length: 15; J gene: TRBJ1-1; V gene: TRBV12-5; D gene: TRBD1; clone size: -; CDR3 DNA: TGTGCTAGTGCCCAGGACAGGGCTCTGAACACTGAAGCTTTCTTT; CDR3 protein: CASAQDRALNTEAFF
CDR3 length: 13; J gene: TRBJ1-1; V gene: TRBV19; D gene: -; clone size: -; CDR3 DNA: TGTGCCAGTAGTATGATACATTACACTGAAGCTTTCTTT; CDR3 protein: CASSMIHYTEAFF
CDR3 length: 14; J gene: TRBJ2-2; V gene: TRBV5-6; D gene: -; clone size: few; CDR3 DNA: TGTGCCAGCAGCTTTGGGCCCAACACCGGGGAGCTGTTTTTT; CDR3 protein: CASSFGPNTGELFF
CDR3 length: 15; J gene: TRBJ2-2; V gene: TRBV19; D gene: TRBD1; clone size: -; CDR3 DNA: TGTGCCACAACTGGGACAGTCGAGTTCACCGGGGAGCTGTTTTTT; CDR3 protein: CATTGTVEFTGELFF
CDR3 length: 14; J gene: TRBJ2-5; V gene: TRBV15; D gene: -; clone size: -; CDR3 DNA: TGTGCCACCAGCAGAGATAAGATCGAGGGGACCCAGTACTTC; CDR3 protein: CATSRDKIEGTQYF
CDR3 length: 16; J gene: TRBJ2-7; V gene: TRBV5-1; D gene: -; clone size: -; CDR3 DNA: TGCGCCAGCAGCTTGTCTCGACGGGTTATCGCCTACGAGCAGTACTTC; CDR3 protein: CASSLSRRVIAYEQYF
CDR3 length: 15; J gene: TRBJ2-1; V gene: TRBV27; D gene: TRBD2; clone size: -; CDR3 DNA: TGTGCCAGCAGTTTAGTGGCGGGAGGATACAATGAGCAGTTCTTC; CDR3 protein: CASSLVAGGYNEQFF
CDR3 length: 15; J gene: TRBJ2-3; V gene: TRBV7-8; D gene: -; clone size: -; CDR3 DNA: TGTGCCAGCAGCTTAGAGCACAGAGACACAGATACGCAGTATTTT; CDR3 protein: CASSLEHRDTDTQYF
CDR3 length: 17; J gene: TRBJ2-3; V gene: TRBV2; D gene: -; clone size: -; CDR3 DNA: TGTGCCAGCAGTGAAGCGCGGGCAGATCTACGCACAGATACGCAGTATTTT; CDR3 protein: CASSEARADLRTDTQYF
CDR3 length: 16; J gene: TRBJ2-5; V gene: TRBV7-3; D gene: TRBD1; clone size: -; CDR3 DNA: TGTGCCAGCAGTCCTCACCTAGGACAGGGATGGGAGACCCAGTACTTC; CDR3 protein: CASSPHLGQGWETQYF
CDR3 length: 15; J gene: TRBJ1-2; V gene: TRBV3-1/TRBV3-2; D gene: TRBD1; clone size: -; CDR3 DNA: TGTGCCAGCAGCCGCTGGACAGGGGGCCAGGATGGCTACACCTTC; CDR3 protein: CASSRWTGGQDGYTF
CDR3 length: 14; J gene: TRBJ2-5; V gene: TRBV4-2; D gene: -; clone size: -; CDR3 DNA: TGTGCCAGCAGCCAAGGGGGGGTGGAAGAGACCCAGTACTTC; CDR3 protein: CASSQGGVEETQYF
CDR3 length: 14; J gene: TRBJ1-3; V gene: TRBV10-3; D gene: -; clone size: -; CDR3 DNA: TGTGCCATCAGTGAAGGGGAGGGGGGAAACACCATATATTTT; CDR3 protein: CAISEGEGGNTIYF
CDR3 length: 16; J gene: TRBJ1-6; V gene: TRBV2; D gene: -; clone size: -; CDR3 DNA: TGTGCCAGCAGTGGTGCCAGCGGGAAGGGTAATTCACCCCTCCACTTT; CDR3 protein: CASSGASGKGNSPLHF
CDR3 length: 19; J gene: TRBJ2-3; V gene: TRBV7-8; D gene: TRBD2; clone size: -; CDR3 DNA: TGTGCCAGCAGCTTAGTTCGCGCGGGAGGGCCTGGAGGTATAGATACGCAGTATTTT; CDR3 protein: CASSLVRAGGPGGIDTQYF
CDR3 length: 14; J gene: TRBJ1-6; V gene: TRBV27; D gene: -; clone size: -; CDR3 DNA: TGTGCCAGGGAGACGGATTCCTATAATTCACCCCTCCACTTT; CDR3 protein: CARETDSYNSPLHF
CDR3 length: 13; J gene: TRBJ1-4; V gene: TRBV27; D gene: -; clone size: -; CDR3 DNA: TGTGCCAGCAGTCCTCGGGTCGGTGAAAAACTGTTTTTT; CDR3 protein: CASSPRVGEKLFF
CDR3 length: 13; J gene: TRBJ2-1; V gene: TRBV11-3; D gene: TRBD1; clone size: -; CDR3 DNA: TGTGCCAGCAGCACCACAGGGGGCAATGAGCAGTTCTTC; CDR3 protein: CASSTTGGNEQFF
CDR3 length: 14; J gene: TRBJ2-5; V gene: TRBV19; D gene: -; clone size: -; CDR3 DNA: TGTGCCAGCTCGGTTGTGGGGGGACGAGAGACCCAGTACTTC; CDR3 protein: CASSVVGGRETQYF
CDR3 length: 15; J gene: TRBJ1-4; V gene: TRBV13; D gene: -; clone size: -; CDR3 DNA: TGTGCCAGCAGCTTAGGACAGTATCATAATGAAAAACTGTTTTTT; CDR3 protein: CASSLGQYHNEKLFF
CDR3 length: 14; J gene: TRBJ2-7; V gene: TRBV11-2; D gene: -; clone size: -; CDR3 DNA: TGTGCCAGCAGCTCAGTATTGCAACCCTACGAGCAGTACTTC; CDR3 protein: CASSSVLQPYEQYF
CDR3 length: 13; J gene: TRBJ1-1; V gene: TRBV30; D gene: -; clone size: once; CDR3 DNA: TGTGCCTGGACTCACGCAGGGCGCACTGAAGCTTTCTTT; CDR3 protein: CAWTHAGRTEAFF
CDR3 length: 15; J gene: TRBJ1-1; V gene: TRBV28; D gene: -; clone size: -; CDR3 DNA: TGTGTCACGGTTGGCAGGGGAAGTTGGGAGACTGAAGCTTTCTTT; CDR3 protein: CVTVGRGSWETEAFF
CDR3 length: 16; J gene: TRBJ2-3; V gene: TRBV7-9; D gene: -; clone size: -; CDR3 DNA: TGTGCCAGCAGCTTAGGACAAGCCCAATTTATGGATACGCAGTATTTT; CDR3 protein: CASSLGQAQFMDTQYF
CDR3 length: 14; J gene: TRBJ2-5; V gene: TRBV6-5; D gene: -; clone size: -; CDR3 DNA: TGTGCCAGCAGGGACAGCCCCTACGAAGAGACCCAGTACTTC; CDR3 protein: CASRDSPYEETQYF
CDR3 length: 16; J gene: TRBJ2-3; V gene: TRBV11-1; D gene: -; clone size: -; CDR3 DNA: TGTGCCAGCAGCTTACGGGCTAGCTTGGGTGCAGATACGCAGTATTTT; CDR3 protein: CASSLRASLGADTQYF
CDR3 length: 15; J gene: TRBJ2-7; V gene: TRBV19; D gene: TRBD2; clone size: -; CDR3 DNA: TGTGCCAGTAGTATTTTAGCGGGAGGTCGGTACGAGCAGTACTTC; CDR3 protein: CASSILAGGRYEQYF
CDR3 length: 15; J gene: TRBJ2-1; V gene: TRBV28; D gene: TRBD2; clone size: -; CDR3 DNA: TGTGCCAGCAGTTTATTACTAGCGCGTTACAATGAGCAGTTCTTC; CDR3 protein: CASSLLLARYNEQFF
CDR3 length: 12; J gene: TRBJ1-1; V gene: TRBV28; D gene: -; clone size: -; CDR3 DNA: TGTGCCAGCAGTTGGGGGCGGACTGAAGCTTTCTTT; CDR3 protein: CASSWGRTEAFF
CDR3 length: 13; J gene: TRBJ1-1; V gene: TRBV30; D gene: TRBD1; clone size: -; CDR3 DNA: TGTGCCTCCGAAGGACAGGCGAACACTGAAGCTTTCTTT; CDR3 protein: CASEGQANTEAFF
CDR3 length: 14; J gene: TRBJ1-6; V gene: TRBV2; D gene: TRBD1; clone size: -; CDR3 DNA: TGTGCCAGCGAAGGACAGGGTAATAATTCACCCCTCCACTTT; CDR3 protein: CASEGQGNNSPLHF
CDR3 length: 14; J gene: TRBJ2-7; V gene: TRBV4-2; D gene: TRBD2; clone size: -; CDR3 DNA: TGTGCCAGCAGGAGACTAGCGGGAGGCCGCGAGCAGTACTTC; CDR3 protein: CASRRLAGGREQYF
CDR3 length: 15; J gene: TRBJ2-1; V gene: TRBV10-3; D gene: TRBD1; clone size: -; CDR3 DNA: TGTGCCATCAGTGAGTCGCGAGGGGGCGAAAATGAGCAGTTCTTC; CDR3 protein: CAISESRGGENEQFF
CDR3 length: 15; J gene: TRBJ2-1; V gene: TRBV7-9; D gene: TRBD2; clone size: few; CDR3 DNA: TGTGCCAGCAGCCCCCTTGGCGGGGGATACAATGAGCAGTTCTTC; CDR3 protein: CASSPLGGGYNEQFF
CDR3 length: 13; J gene: TRBJ1-6; V gene: TRBV2; D gene: -; clone size: -; CDR3 DNA: TGTGCCAGCAACGGACAGATAGATTCACCCCTCCACTTT; CDR3 protein: CASNGQIDSPLHF
CDR3 length: 17; J gene: TRBJ1-6; V gene: TRBV7-2; D gene: -; clone size: -; CDR3 DNA: TGTGCCACCGGGCCCCTAGGGGTGAAGGATCGGTTCTCACCCCTCCACTTT; CDR3 protein: CATGPLGVKDRFSPLHF
CDR3 length: 17; J gene: TRBJ1-2; V gene: TRBV3-1/TRBV3-2; D gene: -; clone size: -; CDR3 DNA: TGTGCCAGCAGCCAAGAAAGAAGGAACAGACGGGGGTATGGCTACACCTTC; CDR3 protein: CASSQERRNRRGYGYTF
CDR3 length: 20; J gene: TRBJ1-4; V gene: TRBV27; D gene: -; clone size: -; CDR3 DNA: TGTGCCAGCAGTCCAAAGTTTAGAGGGTTGGGCCTCAAAGCTAATGAAAAACTGTTTTTT; CDR3 protein: CASSPKFRGLGLKANEKLFF
CDR3 length: 16; J gene: TRBJ1-1; V gene: TRBV4-1; D gene: TRBD1; clone size: -; CDR3 DNA: TGCGCCAGCAGCCAAGCGCAGGGGGCTATGAACACTGAAGCTTTCTTT; CDR3 protein: CASSQAQGAMNTEAFF
CDR3 length: 13; J gene: TRBJ1-1; V gene: TRBV12-3/TRBV12-4; D gene: -; clone size: -; CDR3 DNA: TGTGCCAGCAGTTCCAGGAGGGACACTGAAGCTTTCTTT; CDR3 protein: CASSSRRDTEAFF
CDR3 length: 14; J gene: TRBJ1-2; V gene: TRBV20-1; D gene: TRBD1; clone size: once; CDR3 DNA: TGCAGTGCTAGTAATTCTGGGACAGGGCATGGCTACACCTTC; CDR3 protein: CSASNSGTGHGYTF
CDR3 length: 14; J gene: TRBJ2-5; V gene: TRBV27; D gene: -; clone size: -; CDR3 DNA: TGTGCCAGCAGTTTTATTGCGGCCCGGGAGACCCAGTACTTC; CDR3 protein: CASSFIAARETQYF